This T cell receptor beta chain was captured in a study of blood T cell repertoires in COVID-19. On the study more broadly: Specimens from acute and convalescent COVID-19 originated in the United States, Italy and Spain.

The germline V gene has CDR1 SNHLY and CDR2 FYNNEI. This CDR3 contains 14 residues. Study processing details: From reference gene primer amplification, estimates of nucleated cell counts were derived. Only in-frame clones appear in the TCRdb table, and some are missing; sequencing was by immunoSEQ multiplex PCR. From that table come the V and J calls and clone size; the DNA was used to work out D and trimming. The table shows roughly 97,000 clones, with roughly 86% occurring only once. The sequence came from a human donor in a cohort sampled during active COVID-19. This rearrangement joins TRBV2 to TRBJ1-5; no reliable D call. The specimen sequenced was peripheral blood. The chain's CDR3 is CASGQQNSNQPQHF. DNA for the CDR3: TGTGCAAGCGGGCAGCAGAATAGCAATCAGCCCCAGCATTTT.